This TCR beta chain derives from a study of T cells in localized non-small cell lung cancer (dated by TCRdb to about 2020). At the level of the whole study: The study analyzed T cell repertoires of 200 to 300 early-stage NSCLC patients, comparing tumors and uninvolved tumor-adjacent lungs. Of the NSCLC patients, roughly 130 were male and 107 were female, and the mean age was about 69 years. The cohort consisted of approximately 240 treatment-naive NSCLC patients whose localized lung tumors had been resected.

The cysteine opens and the phenylalanine closes a CDR3 of 14 amino acids. The only DNA kept is the CDR3, 42 bases in frame from the first base. From a lookup of the germline V gene, CDR1 and CDR2 are LGHNA and YSLEER. Cut back by 2 bases and 4 bases, the V and J ends lie 12 bases apart. For this clone: Its antigen target is currently unknown. Base qualities were left out, and no much larger clone turns up one base away.

On the study overall, not on this receptor specifically: Because multi-region sequencing of the tumors was not done, intratumor heterogeneity could not be ruled out. Uninvolved tumor-adjacent lung showed the highest T cell clonality, higher than tumor, which suggests more focused antigenic responses in the uninvolved tumor-adjacent lung. Because the study design was exploratory, TCR variables were selected using unadjusted p-values without false-discovery rate correction. A median of around 57 of the top 100 tumor clones turned up in the paired uninvolved adjacent lung, and approximately 30 of those clones also ranked among the top 100 of that same adjacent lung. Higher blood T cell density associated with longer overall survival, while higher adjacent-lung clonality associated with shorter survival.

At diagnosis, peripheral blood, uninvolved tumor-adjacent lung and tumor were collected and stored as a combination of fresh-frozen and FFPE material. For TCR repertoire profiling, the blood samples were analyzed as peripheral blood mononuclear cells. The immunoSEQ Assay was used to sequence TCR beta CDR3 regions from DNA. Per the source publication's procedure: T cell density was computed as TCR beta template counts normalized to usable DNA estimated by amplifying housekeeping genes. Richness was estimated with the preseqR package, extrapolating to 400,000 templates for PBMC samples and 120,000 templates for tissue samples. Clonality was calculated as one minus Pielou's evenness. To identify tissue-enriched TCRs, differential abundance testing was run on productive amino-acid clonotypes with a minimum total count of 5 and an alpha of 0.1. Repertoire overlap between compartments was quantified with the Jaccard Index and Morisita Overlap Index. GLIPH grouped TCR beta CDR3s together with public tetramer-defined viral CDR3s, and a viral motif had to include at least three viral sequences and show V-gene enrichment. TCRdb mirrors the immuneACCESS table, restricted to in-frame sequences. Some clones are absent from its copies; in checked studies, under half trace to an unresolved V gene, and the reason for the others is unknown. V and J calls and clone size are given by that table; D and trimming were obtained from the DNA. For this sample the table gives around 64,000 clones, of which more than 85% were detected only once. The leading ten clones occupy about 20% of the sample.

The specimen comprised peripheral blood, sampled before any cancer treatment. The clonotype originates from a man aged 40 to 69 with stage I lung adenocarcinoma. Rearrangement joined TRBV4-3 to TRBJ2-7; a confident D gene designation cannot be given. The CDR3 is CASSQRIQSYEQYF. In nucleotides, the sequence is TGCGCCAGCAGCCAAAGGATACAGTCATACGAGCAGTACTTC.